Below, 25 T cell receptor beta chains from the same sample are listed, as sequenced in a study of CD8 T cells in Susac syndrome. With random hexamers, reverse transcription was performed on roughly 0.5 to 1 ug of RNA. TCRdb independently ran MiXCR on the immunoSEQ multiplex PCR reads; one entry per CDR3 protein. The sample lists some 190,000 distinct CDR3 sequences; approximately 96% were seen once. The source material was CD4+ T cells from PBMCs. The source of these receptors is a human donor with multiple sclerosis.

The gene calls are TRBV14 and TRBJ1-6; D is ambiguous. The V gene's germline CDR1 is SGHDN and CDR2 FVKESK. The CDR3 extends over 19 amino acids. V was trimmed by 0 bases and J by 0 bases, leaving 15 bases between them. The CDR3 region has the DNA TGTGCCAGCAGCCAAGATTCCGGGTACGGGAGCTCCTATAATTCACCCCTCCACTTT. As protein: CASSQDSGYGSSYNSPLHF. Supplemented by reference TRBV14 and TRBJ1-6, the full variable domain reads EAGVTQFPSHSVIEKGQTVTLRCDPISGHDNLYWYRRVMGKEIKFLLHFVKESKQDESGMPNNRFLAERTGGTYSTLKVQPAELEDSGVYFCASSQDSGYGSSYNSPLHFGNGTRLTVT.

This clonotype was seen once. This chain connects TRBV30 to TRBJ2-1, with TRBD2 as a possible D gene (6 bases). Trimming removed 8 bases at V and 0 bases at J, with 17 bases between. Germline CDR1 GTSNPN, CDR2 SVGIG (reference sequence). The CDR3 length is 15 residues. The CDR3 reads CAGIGRDSSYNEQFF. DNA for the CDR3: TGTGCCGGAATCGGCCGGGACTCCTCCTACAATGAGCAGTTCTTC.

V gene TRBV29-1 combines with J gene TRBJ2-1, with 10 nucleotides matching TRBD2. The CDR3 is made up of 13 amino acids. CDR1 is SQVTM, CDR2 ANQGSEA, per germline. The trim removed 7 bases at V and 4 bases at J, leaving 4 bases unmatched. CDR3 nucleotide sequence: TGCAGCGGTGGGACTAGCGAGTACAATGAGCAGTTCTTC. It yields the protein CSGGTSEYNEQFF.

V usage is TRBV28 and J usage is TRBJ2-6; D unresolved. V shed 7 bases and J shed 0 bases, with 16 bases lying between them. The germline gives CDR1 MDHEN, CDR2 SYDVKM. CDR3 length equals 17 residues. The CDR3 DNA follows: TGTGCCAGCACCGTTACCGCGGCGAGCTCTGGGGCCAACGTCCTGACTTTC. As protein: CASTVTAASSGANVLTF.

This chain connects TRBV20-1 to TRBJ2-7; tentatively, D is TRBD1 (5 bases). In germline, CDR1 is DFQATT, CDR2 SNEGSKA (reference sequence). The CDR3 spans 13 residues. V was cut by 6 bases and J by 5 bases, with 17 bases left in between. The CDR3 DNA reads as TGCAGTGCGCCCACCACCAGGGCCGACGAGCAGTACTTC. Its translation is CSAPTTRADEQYF.

CDR3 DNA sequence: TGCAGTGCTAGCCCCGAAATGGGGGCCCGCACAGATACGCAGTATTTT. Translation: CSASPEMGARTDTQYF. This sequence joins TRBV20-1 and TRBJ2-3; weak D call: TRBD1 (6 bases). The V end lost 3 bases, the J end lost 1 base, and 17 bases lay between the germline ends. CDR3 length equals 16 residues. CDR1 and CDR2 from the germline V gene are DFQATT and SNEGSKA (reference sequence).

CDR3 bases: TGTGCCAGCCGGCTGGGACGCGGGAGCGCCTACGAGCAGTACTTC. The encoded protein is CASRLGRGSAYEQYF. The V gene is TRBV12-3 or TRBV12-4, the J gene TRBJ2-7, with 7 bases aligning to TRBD2. The junction had 12 bases not matched to a gene; V was cut back by 8 bases and J by 2 bases. This CDR3 has 15 residues.

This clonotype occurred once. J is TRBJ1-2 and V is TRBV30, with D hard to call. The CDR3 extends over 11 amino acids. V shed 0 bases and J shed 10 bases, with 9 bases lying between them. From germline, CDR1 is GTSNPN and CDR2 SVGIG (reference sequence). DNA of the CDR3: TGTGCCTGGAGTGTATATCTCGTCTACACCTTC. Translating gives CAWSVYLVYTF.

The CDR3 loop reads CSALRDTHEQYF. CDR3 nucleotides: TGCAGTGCGCTCCGGGACACTCACGAGCAGTACTTC. The rearrangement links TRBV20-1 to TRBJ2-7, with a possible D match to TRBD1 (6 bases). CDR3 size: 12 residues. Germline V gene sequence: CDR1 DFQATT, CDR2 SNEGSKA (reference sequence). The V end was cut by 6 bases, the J end by 5 bases, with 14 bases between.

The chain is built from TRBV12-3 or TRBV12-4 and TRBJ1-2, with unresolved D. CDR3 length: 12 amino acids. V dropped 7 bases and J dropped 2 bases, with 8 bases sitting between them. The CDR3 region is CASTPINYGYTF. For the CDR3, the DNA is TGTGCCAGCACCCCTATCAACTATGGCTACACCTTC.

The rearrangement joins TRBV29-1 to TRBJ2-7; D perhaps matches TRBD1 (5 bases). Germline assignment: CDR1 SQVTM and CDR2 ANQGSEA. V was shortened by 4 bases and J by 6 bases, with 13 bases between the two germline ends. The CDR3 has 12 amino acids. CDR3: CSVGSGSIEQYF. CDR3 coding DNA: TGCAGCGTTGGATCAGGGTCTATCGAGCAGTACTTC.

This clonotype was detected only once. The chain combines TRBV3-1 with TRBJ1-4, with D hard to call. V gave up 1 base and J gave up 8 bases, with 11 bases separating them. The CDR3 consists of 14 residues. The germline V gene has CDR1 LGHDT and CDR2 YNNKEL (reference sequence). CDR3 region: CASSQGRTREKLFF. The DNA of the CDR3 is TGTGCCAGCAGCCAAGGACGCACGAGAGAAAAACTGTTTTTT.

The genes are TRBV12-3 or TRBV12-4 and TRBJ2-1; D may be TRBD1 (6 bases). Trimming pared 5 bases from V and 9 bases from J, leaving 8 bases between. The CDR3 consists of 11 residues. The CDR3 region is CASSPQGEQFF. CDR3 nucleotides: TGTGCCAGCAGTCCACAGGGTGAGCAGTTCTTC.

The CDR3 protein is CASSFSGTGNTIYF. CDR3 DNA: TGTGCCAGCAGCTTTTCGGGGACTGGAAACACCATATATTTT. This chain joins TRBV13 and TRBJ1-3; D remains ambiguous. Germline-derived CDR1 and CDR2 are PRHDT and FYEKMQ (reference sequence). The CDR3 runs to 14 residues. The ends were cut back, 3 bases at V and 2 bases at J, with 8 bases in the middle.

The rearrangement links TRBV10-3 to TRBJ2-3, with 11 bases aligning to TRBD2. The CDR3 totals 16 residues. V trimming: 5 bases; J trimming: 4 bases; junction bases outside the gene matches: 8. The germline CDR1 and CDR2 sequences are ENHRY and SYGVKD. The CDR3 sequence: CAISLLAGAPSDTQYF. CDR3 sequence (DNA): TGTGCCATCAGTCTACTAGCGGGGGCGCCGTCAGATACGCAGTATTTT.

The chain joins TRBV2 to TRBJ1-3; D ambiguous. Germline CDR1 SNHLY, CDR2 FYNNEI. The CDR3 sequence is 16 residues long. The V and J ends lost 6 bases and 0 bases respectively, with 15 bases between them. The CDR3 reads CASSRVIPTSGNTIYF. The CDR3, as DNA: TGTGCCAGCAGCAGAGTCATACCGACCTCTGGAAACACCATATATTTT. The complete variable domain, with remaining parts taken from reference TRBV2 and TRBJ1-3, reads EPEVTQTPSHQVTQMGQEVILRCVPISNHLYFYWYRQILGQKVEFLVSFYNNEISEKSEIFDDQFSVERPDGSNFTLKIRSTKLEDSAMYFCASSRVIPTSGNTIYFGEGSWLTVV.

The CDR3 coding sequence is TGTGCCTGGAGCGGGCCGGGGGAGACCCAGTACTTC. It is translated as CAWSGPGETQYF. V gene TRBV30 combines with J gene TRBJ2-5; perhaps TRBD2 as D (5 bases). The V and J ends lost 3 bases and 5 bases respectively, with 10 bases between them. The length of the CDR3 is 12 residues. CDR1 GTSNPN and CDR2 SVGIG come from the germline V gene (reference sequence).

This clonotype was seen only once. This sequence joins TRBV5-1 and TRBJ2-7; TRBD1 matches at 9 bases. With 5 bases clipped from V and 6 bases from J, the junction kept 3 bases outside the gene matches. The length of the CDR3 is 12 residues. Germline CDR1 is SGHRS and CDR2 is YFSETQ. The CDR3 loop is CASRDRGIEQYF. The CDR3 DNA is TGCGCCAGCAGGGACAGGGGCATCGAGCAGTACTTC.

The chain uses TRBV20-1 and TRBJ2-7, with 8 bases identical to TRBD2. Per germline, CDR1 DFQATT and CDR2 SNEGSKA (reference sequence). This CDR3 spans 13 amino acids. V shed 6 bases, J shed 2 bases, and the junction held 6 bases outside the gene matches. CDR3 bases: TGCAGTGCCGGATTAGCGGGGACCTACGAGCAGTACTTC. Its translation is CSAGLAGTYEQYF.

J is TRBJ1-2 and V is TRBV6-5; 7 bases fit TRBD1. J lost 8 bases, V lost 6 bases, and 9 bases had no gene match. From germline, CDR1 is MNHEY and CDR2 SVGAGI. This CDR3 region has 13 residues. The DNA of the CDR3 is TGTGCCAGCAGCCCTGACAGGGTAATCGGCTACACCTTC. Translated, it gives CASSPDRVIGYTF.

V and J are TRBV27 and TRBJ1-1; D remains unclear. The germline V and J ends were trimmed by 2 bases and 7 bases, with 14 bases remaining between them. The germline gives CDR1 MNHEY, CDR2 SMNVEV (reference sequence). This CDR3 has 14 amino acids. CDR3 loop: CASSLVGSFREAFF. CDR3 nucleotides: TGTGCCAGCAGTTTAGTGGGGTCCTTCCGTGAAGCTTTCTTT.

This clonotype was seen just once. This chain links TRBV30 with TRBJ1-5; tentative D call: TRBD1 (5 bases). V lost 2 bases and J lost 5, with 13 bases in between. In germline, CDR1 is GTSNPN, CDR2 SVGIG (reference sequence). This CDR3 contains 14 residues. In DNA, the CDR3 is TGTGCCTGGAGTCGGGGGGTCCGGGATCAGCCCCAGCATTTT. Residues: CAWSRGVRDQPQHF.

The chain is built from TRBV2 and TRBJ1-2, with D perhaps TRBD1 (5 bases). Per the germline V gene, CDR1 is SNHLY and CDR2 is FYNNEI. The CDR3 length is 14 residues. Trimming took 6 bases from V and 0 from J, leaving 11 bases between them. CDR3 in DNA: TGTGCCAGCAGCCCTGACAGCACTAACTATGGCTACACCTTC. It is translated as CASSPDSTNYGYTF.

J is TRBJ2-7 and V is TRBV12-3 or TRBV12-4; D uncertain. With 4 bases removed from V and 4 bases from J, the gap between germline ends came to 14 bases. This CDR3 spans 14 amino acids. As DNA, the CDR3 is TGTGCCAGCAGTTGGGCCCCGGGTCGGTACGAGCAGTACTTC. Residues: CASSWAPGRYEQYF.

The CDR3 DNA reads TGTGCCAGCACTCAACAGGGGCGTGTCAACCCTGAAGCTTTCTTT. This translates into CASTQQGRVNPEAFF. The chain couples TRBV12-3 or TRBV12-4 to TRBJ1-1; 7 positions agree with TRBD1. This CDR3 is 15 amino acids long. With V trimmed by 7 bases and J by 6 bases, 14 bases remained unmatched.